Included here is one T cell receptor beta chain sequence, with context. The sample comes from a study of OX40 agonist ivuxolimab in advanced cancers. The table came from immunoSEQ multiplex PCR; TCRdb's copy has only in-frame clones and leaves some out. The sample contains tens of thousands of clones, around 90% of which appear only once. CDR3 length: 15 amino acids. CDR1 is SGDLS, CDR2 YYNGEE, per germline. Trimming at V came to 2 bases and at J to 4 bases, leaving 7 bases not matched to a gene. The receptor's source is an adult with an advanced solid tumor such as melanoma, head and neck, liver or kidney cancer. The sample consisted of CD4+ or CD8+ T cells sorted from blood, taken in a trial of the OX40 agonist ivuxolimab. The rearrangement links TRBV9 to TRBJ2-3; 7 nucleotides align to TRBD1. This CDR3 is CASSVAQGVADTQYF. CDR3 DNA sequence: TGTGCCAGCAGCGTTGCTCAGGGGGTGGCAGATACGCAGTATTTT.